One and the same sample provided the 17 T cell receptor beta chains below, sequenced in a study of T cell responses to AZD1222 COVID-19 vaccine. The table came from immunoSEQ multiplex PCR; TCRdb's copy has only in-frame clones and leaves some out. Of roughly 120,000 clones in the sample, about nine tenths were seen once. Sequencing was performed on peripheral blood, taken on day 0 of MenACWY control vaccination. These receptors all stem from an adult in good health.

The CDR3 DNA reads TGTGCCAGCAGCTTAGGTTACGAGCAGTACTTC. Protein sequence: CASSLGYEQYF. V is TRBV6-5 and J is TRBJ2-7; D gene uncertain. This CDR3 contains 11 residues. Germline V CDR1 and CDR2: MNHEY, SVGAGI. V shed 6 bases and J shed 4 bases, with 7 bases lying between them.

CDR3 in DNA: TGCGCCAGCAGCCCGGCAGGAGAAAACTCTGGGGCCAACGTCCTGACTTTC. This gives the protein CASSPAGENSGANVLTF. The chain has TRBV5-1 and TRBJ2-6; no clear D gene. CDR1 is SGHRS and CDR2 is YFSETQ in the germline V gene. The CDR3 is 17 amino acids. Trimming removed 4 bases at V and 0 bases at J, with 14 bases between.

This clone was found a few times. An end of the junction differs from the germline gene, which may be a read error. The genes are TRBV6-5 and TRBJ1-2; a weak D match, TRBD1 (5 bases). Germline assignment: CDR1 MNHEY and CDR2 SVGAGI. This CDR3 is built from 12 residues. CDR3 bases: TGTGCCAGCAGTTACTCGGGGACTCGGCTGTACTTC. It encodes CASSYSGTRLYF.

This sequence joins TRBV28 and TRBJ2-3; possible D gene TRBD2, 5 bases. The V gene's germline CDR1 is MDHEN and CDR2 SYDVKM. This CDR3 has 16 amino acids. V was cut by 6 bases and J by 2 bases, with 18 bases left in between. The CDR3, as DNA: TGTGCCAGCAGCGCCCCTGGCGGGCAGATCACAGATACGCAGTATTTT. This codes for CASSAPGGQITDTQYF.

V is TRBV18 and J is TRBJ1-2; D gene unclear. V shed 4 bases and J shed 6 bases, with 15 bases lying between them. Germline CDR1 KGHSH, CDR2 LQKENI. This CDR3 region has 14 residues. Here the CDR3 reads CASSLRTGMDGYTF. The CDR3 DNA follows: TGTGCCAGCTCACTACGGACCGGAATGGATGGCTACACCTTC.

V usage is TRBV30 and J usage is TRBJ2-6; possibly TRBD2 for D (5 bases). CDR1 and CDR2 (germline): GTSNPN, SVGIG (reference sequence). V lost 5 bases and J lost 7, with 12 bases in between. The CDR3 loop spans 13 amino acids. The CDR3 DNA reads as TGTGCCTGGGACTCGAGCGGAGCCAACGTCCTGACTTTC. This codes for CAWDSSGANVLTF. Complete variable domain (other parts from reference TRBV30 and TRBJ2-6): SQTIHQWPATLVQPVGSPLSLECTVEGTSNPNLYWYRQAAGRGLQLLFYSVGIGQISSEVPQNLSASRPQDRQFILSSKKLLLSDSGFYLCAWDSSGANVLTFGAGSRLTVL.

This clone came up once. V gene TRBV30 combines with J gene TRBJ1-4; D not resolved. This CDR3 contains 11 residues. The V end was cut by 1 base, the J end by 13 bases, with 10 bases between. CDR1 and CDR2 from the germline V gene are GTSNPN and SVGIG (reference sequence). The CDR3, as DNA: TGTGCCTGGAGTGAGGCGGCCACACTGTTTTTT. Translating gives CAWSEAATLFF.

The rearrangement uses TRBV5-5 and TRBJ2-6; D might be TRBD1 (6 bases). Trimming took off 4 bases at V and 0 bases at J, with 11 bases between the two ends. CDR1 SGHKS and CDR2 YYEKEE come from the germline V gene (reference sequence). CDR3 length: 16 amino acids. In DNA, the CDR3 is TGTGCCAGCAGCAGGAAGGGGGACTCTGGGGCCAACGTCCTGACTTTC. This encodes CASSRKGDSGANVLTF. Full variable domain (outside the CDR3, taken from reference TRBV5-5 and TRBJ2-6): DAGVTQSPTHLIKTRGQQVTLRCSPISGHKSVSWYQQVLGQGPQFIFQYYEKEERGRGNFPDRFSARQFPNYSSELNVNALLLGDSALYLCASSRKGDSGANVLTFGAGSRLTVL.

The V call is TRBV19, the J call TRBJ1-4; 10 bases match TRBD1. Germline trimming cut 5 bases from V and 0 bases from J; bases unmatched to any gene: 9. From germline, CDR1 is LNHDA and CDR2 SQIVND (reference sequence). The CDR3 is 18 residues long. The CDR3 nucleotides are TGTGCCAGTAGTGGGGGACAGGGGCCTTTACCAACTAATGAAAAACTGTTTTTT. It translates to CASSGGQGPLPTNEKLFF. Variable domain in full (rest from reference TRBV19 and TRBJ1-4): DGGITQSPKYLFRKEGQNVTLSCEQNLNHDAMYWYRQDPGQGLRLIYYSQIVNDFQKGDIAEGYSVSREKKESFPLTVTSAQKNPTAFYLCASSGGQGPLPTNEKLFFGSGTQLSVL.

This chain uses TRBV6-5 with TRBJ2-3; D perhaps matches TRBD1 (5 bases). Trimming shortened V by 2 bases and J by 5 bases, and 11 bases separated the two germline ends. CDR1 MNHEY and CDR2 SVGAGI come from the germline V gene. The CDR3 is 14 amino acids. CDR3 DNA sequence: TGTGCCAGCAGTTACCACCCGCAGGGAGATACGCAGTATTTT. Translated: CASSYHPQGDTQYF.

This clone occurred once. This sequence joins TRBV28 and TRBJ2-7; a weak D match, TRBD2 (5 bases). Trimming pared 7 bases from V and 5 bases from J, leaving 18 bases between. Looked up from germline, CDR1 is MDHEN and CDR2 is SYDVKM. This CDR3 has 14 amino acids. The CDR3 sequence: CASTLGPLRDEQYF. The CDR3 coding sequence is TGTGCCAGCACCTTAGGGCCTCTGAGGGACGAGCAGTACTTC.

The rearrangement links TRBV28 to TRBJ1-2; a possible D gene is TRBD1 (6 bases). In germline, CDR1 is MDHEN, CDR2 SYDVKM. The CDR3 totals 15 residues. The V and J ends lost 6 bases and 3 bases respectively, with 17 bases between them. CDR3 sequence reads: CASRGTPHFDYGYTF. As DNA, the CDR3 is TGTGCCAGCAGAGGGACACCCCACTTCGACTATGGCTACACCTTC.

The table lists this clone with a count of one. V usage is TRBV12-5 and J usage is TRBJ2-3, with unresolved D. Trimming cost V 1 base and J 4 bases, with 9 bases left between them. Germline assignment: CDR1 LGHNT and CDR2 FRNRAP. CDR3 length equals 14 residues. The CDR3 coding sequence is TGTGCTAGTGGTTTGGATTCAAAGGCAGATACGCAGTATTTT. Protein: CASGLDSKADTQYF.

The V call is TRBV27, the J call TRBJ1-4; 7 positions agree with TRBD1. The germline CDR1 and CDR2 sequences are MNHEY and SMNVEV (reference sequence). Losses at the gene ends were 2 bases for V and 3 bases for J; bases not matched to a gene: 9. This CDR3 is built from 17 residues. The CDR3 protein is CASSLADPGTANEKLFF. For the CDR3, the DNA is TGTGCCAGCAGTTTAGCTGACCCAGGGACAGCTAATGAAAAACTGTTTTTT. Complete variable domain (other parts from reference TRBV27 and TRBJ1-4): EAQVTQNPRYLITVTGKKLTVTCSQNMNHEYMSWYRQDPGLGLRQIYYSMNVEVTDKGDVPEGYKVSRKEKRNFPLILESPSPNQTSLYFCASSLADPGTANEKLFFGSGTQLSVL.

V gene TRBV6-5 combines with J gene TRBJ2-3; 10 nucleotides line up with TRBD2. Germline lookup yields CDR1 MNHEY and CDR2 SVGAGI. This CDR3 is 14 amino acids long. Germline trimming cut 0 bases from V and 8 bases from J; bases unmatched to any gene: 2. This chain's CDR3 is CASSYSPSGSTQYF. The CDR3 nucleotides read TGTGCCAGCAGTTACTCTCCTAGCGGGAGTACGCAGTATTTT.

V is TRBV7-2 and J is TRBJ2-1; a possible D gene is TRBD2 (6 bases). The V and J ends lost 4 bases and 0 bases respectively, with 13 bases between them. CDR3 length: 16 residues. Germline V gene sequence: CDR1 SGHTA, CDR2 FQGNSA. Here the CDR3 reads CASSSAGTSSYNEQFF. As DNA, the CDR3 is TGTGCCAGCAGCTCCGCGGGGACTTCCTCCTACAATGAGCAGTTCTTC.

The chain uses TRBV5-6 and TRBJ1-4; 8 bases fit TRBD1. This CDR3 is 15 amino acids long. Trimming cost V 4 bases and J 7 bases; bases outside gene matches: 9. From germline, CDR1 is SGHDT and CDR2 YYEEEE. CDR3 amino acids: CASSRKVGQVEKLFF. The CDR3 DNA follows: TGTGCCAGCAGCCGTAAGGTGGGACAGGTTGAAAAACTGTTTTTT. Full variable domain (outside the CDR3, taken from reference TRBV5-6 and TRBJ1-4): DAGVTQSPTHLIKTRGQQVTLRCSPKSGHDTVSWYQQALGQGPQFIFQYYEEEERQRGNFPDRFSGHQFPNYSSELNVNALLLGDSALYLCASSRKVGQVEKLFFGSGTQLSVL.